This T cell receptor (beta chain) was sequenced during a study of blood T cell repertoires in COVID-19. Authors' analysis steps: Amplification of reference gene primers provided the estimated nucleated cell counts. Sequencing was performed with immunoSEQ multiplex PCR; in TCRdb, only in-frame clones are kept and a portion is missing. V and J calls and clone size are those listed in that table; D and trimming were worked out from the DNA. Here the sample spans approximately 140,000 clones, roughly 88% being singletons. This clone was found many times. This receptor was identified in a woman in her sixties or seventies with COVID-19, enrolled during active disease. Material: peripheral blood.

CDR3 sequence reads: CATKGGTNQPQHF. The CDR3 DNA reads TGTGCCACCAAGGGAGGGACCAATCAGCCCCAGCATTTT. This chain uses TRBV24-1 with TRBJ1-5, with a possible D match to TRBD1 (5 bases). The CDR3 is made up of 13 amino acids. Germline CDR1 and CDR2: KGHDR and SFDVKD. V lost 8 bases to trimming and J lost 3 bases, with 10 bases between them.